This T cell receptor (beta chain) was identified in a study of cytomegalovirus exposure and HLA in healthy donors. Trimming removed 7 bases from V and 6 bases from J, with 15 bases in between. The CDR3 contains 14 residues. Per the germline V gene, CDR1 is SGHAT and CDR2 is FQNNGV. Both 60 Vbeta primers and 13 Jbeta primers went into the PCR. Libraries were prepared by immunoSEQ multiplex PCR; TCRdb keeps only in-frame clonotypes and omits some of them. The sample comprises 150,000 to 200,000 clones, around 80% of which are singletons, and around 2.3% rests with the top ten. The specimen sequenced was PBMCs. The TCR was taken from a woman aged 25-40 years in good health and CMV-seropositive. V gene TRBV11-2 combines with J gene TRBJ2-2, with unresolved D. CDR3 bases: TGTGCCAGCACCTCGAGTATGGTGGCCGGGGAGCTGTTTTTT. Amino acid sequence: CASTSSMVAGELFF.